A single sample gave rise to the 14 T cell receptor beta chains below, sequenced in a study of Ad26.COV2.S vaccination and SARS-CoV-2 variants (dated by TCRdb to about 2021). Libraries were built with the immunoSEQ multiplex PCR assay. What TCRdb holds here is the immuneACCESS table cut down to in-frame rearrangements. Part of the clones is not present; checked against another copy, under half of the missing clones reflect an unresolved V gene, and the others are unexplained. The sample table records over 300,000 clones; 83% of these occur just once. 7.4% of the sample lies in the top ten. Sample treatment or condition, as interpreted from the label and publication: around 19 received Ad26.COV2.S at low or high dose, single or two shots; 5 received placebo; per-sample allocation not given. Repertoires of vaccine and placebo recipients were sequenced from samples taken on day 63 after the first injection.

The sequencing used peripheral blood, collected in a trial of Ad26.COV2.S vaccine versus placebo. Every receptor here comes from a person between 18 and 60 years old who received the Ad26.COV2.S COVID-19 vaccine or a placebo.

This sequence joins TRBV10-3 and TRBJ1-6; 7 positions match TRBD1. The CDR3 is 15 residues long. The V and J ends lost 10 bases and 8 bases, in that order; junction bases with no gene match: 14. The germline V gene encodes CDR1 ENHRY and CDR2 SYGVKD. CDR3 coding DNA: TGTGCCACTAAGAGGGGGCAGTCCGGGGATTCACCCCTCCACTTT. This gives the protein CATKRGQSGDSPLHF.

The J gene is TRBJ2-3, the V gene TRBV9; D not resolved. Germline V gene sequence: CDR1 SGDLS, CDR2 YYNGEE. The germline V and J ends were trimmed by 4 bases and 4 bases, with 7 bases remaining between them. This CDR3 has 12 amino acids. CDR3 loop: CASSTTADTQYF. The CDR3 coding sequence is TGTGCCAGCAGCACTACTGCAGATACGCAGTATTTT.

DNA of the CDR3: TGTGCCAGCAGTTTTGAAGGCCTCTACACCTTC. This codes for CASSFEGLYTF. The rearrangement uses TRBV6-4 and TRBJ1-2, with unresolved D. CDR1 and CDR2 from the germline V gene are MRHNA and SNTAGT. Trimming removed 5 bases from V and 10 bases from J, with 11 bases in between. The CDR3 runs to 11 residues.

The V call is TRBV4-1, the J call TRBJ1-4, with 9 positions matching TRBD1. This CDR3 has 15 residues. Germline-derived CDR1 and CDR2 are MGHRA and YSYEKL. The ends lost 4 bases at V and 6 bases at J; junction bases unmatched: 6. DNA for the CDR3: TGCGCCAGCAGCCCGAGGGGACAGGGTTATGAAAAACTGTTTTTT. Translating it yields CASSPRGQGYEKLFF.

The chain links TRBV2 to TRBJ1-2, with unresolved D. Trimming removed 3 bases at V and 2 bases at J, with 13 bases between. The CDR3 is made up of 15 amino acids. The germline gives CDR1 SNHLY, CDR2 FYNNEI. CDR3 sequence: CASSERAPTNYGYTF. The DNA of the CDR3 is TGTGCCAGCAGTGAGAGGGCGCCGACGAACTATGGCTACACCTTC.

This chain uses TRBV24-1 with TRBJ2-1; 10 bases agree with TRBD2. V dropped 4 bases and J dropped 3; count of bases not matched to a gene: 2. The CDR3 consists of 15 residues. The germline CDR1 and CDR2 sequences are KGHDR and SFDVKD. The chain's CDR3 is CATSDWTSGYNEQFF. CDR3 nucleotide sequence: TGTGCCACCAGTGACTGGACTAGCGGCTACAATGAGCAGTTCTTC.

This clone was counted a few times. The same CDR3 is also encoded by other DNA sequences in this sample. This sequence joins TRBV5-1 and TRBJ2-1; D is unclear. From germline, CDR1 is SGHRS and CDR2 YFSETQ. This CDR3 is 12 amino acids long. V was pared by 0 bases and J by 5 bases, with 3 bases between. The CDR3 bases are TGCGCCAGCAGCTTGGCAAACAATGAGCAGTTCTTC. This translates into CASSLANNEQFF.

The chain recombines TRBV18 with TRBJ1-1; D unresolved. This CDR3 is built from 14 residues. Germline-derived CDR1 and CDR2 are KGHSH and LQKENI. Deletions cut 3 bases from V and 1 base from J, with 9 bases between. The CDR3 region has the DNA TGTGCCAGCTCACCTATACCGAGGAACACTGAAGCTTTCTTT. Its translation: CASSPIPRNTEAFF. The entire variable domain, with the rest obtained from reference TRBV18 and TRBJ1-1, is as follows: NAGVMQNPRHLVRRRGQEARLRCSPMKGHSHVYWYRQLPEEGLKFMVYLQKENIIDESGMPKERFSAEFPKEGPSILRIQQVVRGDSAAYFCASSPIPRNTEAFFGQGTRLTVV.

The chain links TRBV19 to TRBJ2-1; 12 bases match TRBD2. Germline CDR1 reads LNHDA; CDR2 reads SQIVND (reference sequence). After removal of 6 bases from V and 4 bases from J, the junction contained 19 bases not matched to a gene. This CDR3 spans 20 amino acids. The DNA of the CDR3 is TGTGCCAGTAGCTCCTTACTAGCGGGGGGCCTCCTTATATCTTACAATGAGCAGTTCTTC. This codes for CASSSLLAGGLLISYNEQFF.

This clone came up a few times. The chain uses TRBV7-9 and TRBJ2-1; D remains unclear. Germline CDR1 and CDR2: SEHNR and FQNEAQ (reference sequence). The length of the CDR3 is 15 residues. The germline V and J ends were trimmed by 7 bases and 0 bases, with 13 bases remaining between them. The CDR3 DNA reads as TGTGCCAGCATCGTTGGGTACAGCTCCTACAATGAGCAGTTCTTC. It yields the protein CASIVGYSSYNEQFF.

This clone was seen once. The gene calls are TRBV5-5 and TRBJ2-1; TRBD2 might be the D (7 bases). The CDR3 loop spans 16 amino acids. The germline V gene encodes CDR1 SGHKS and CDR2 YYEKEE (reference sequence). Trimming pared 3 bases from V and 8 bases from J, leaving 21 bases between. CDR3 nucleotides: TGTGCCAGCAGCTCCGGCGGGCGCGGGGGCGGGGATGAGCAGTTCTTC. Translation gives CASSSGGRGGGDEQFF.

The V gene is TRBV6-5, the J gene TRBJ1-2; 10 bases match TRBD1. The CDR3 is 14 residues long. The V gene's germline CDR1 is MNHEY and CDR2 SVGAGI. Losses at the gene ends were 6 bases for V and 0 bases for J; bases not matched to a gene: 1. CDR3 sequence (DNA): TGTGCCAGCAGGGGACAGGGGTCTAACTATGGCTACACCTTC. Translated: CASRGQGSNYGYTF.

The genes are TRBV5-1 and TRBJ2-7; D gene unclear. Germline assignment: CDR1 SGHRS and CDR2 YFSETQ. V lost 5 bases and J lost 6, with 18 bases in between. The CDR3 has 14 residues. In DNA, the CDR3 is TGCGCCAGCAGGGCTGGAGAAATCTACGGCGAGCAGTACTTC. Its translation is CASRAGEIYGEQYF.

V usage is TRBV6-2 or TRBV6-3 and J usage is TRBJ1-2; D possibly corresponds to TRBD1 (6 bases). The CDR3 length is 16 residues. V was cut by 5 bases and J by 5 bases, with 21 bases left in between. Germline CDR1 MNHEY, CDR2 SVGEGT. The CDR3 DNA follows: TGTGCCAGCAGTACCCCGCGGGGGGCCGAGAGGTATGGCTACACCTTC. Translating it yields CASSTPRGAERYGYTF.